What follows are 18 T cell receptor beta chains derived from one specimen sequenced in a study of T cell responses to AZD1222 COVID-19 vaccine. Profiling relied on immunoSEQ multiplex PCR, and the TCRdb table lists in-frame clones only, not all of them. This sample has about 120,000 clones; about nine tenths occur once, and the top ten carry 11% to 15%. The source material was peripheral blood, sampled on day 0 of AZD1222 vaccination. These receptors all stem from an adult in good health.

The chain couples TRBV6-2 or TRBV6-3 to TRBJ1-1, with D unresolved. CDR3 length: 15 residues. From germline, CDR1 is MNHEY and CDR2 SVGEGT. With 2 bases removed from V and 0 bases from J, the gap between germline ends came to 10 bases. The CDR3 nucleotides are TGTGCCAGCAGTTACCTAGGACTGATGAACACTGAAGCTTTCTTT. Protein sequence: CASSYLGLMNTEAFF.

The chain uses TRBV5-1 and TRBJ2-1; 8 nucleotides match TRBD1. Germline-derived CDR1 and CDR2 are SGHRS and YFSETQ. CDR3 size: 14 residues. V lost 4 bases to trimming and J lost 7 bases; unmatched junction nucleotides: 7. CDR3 region: CASSGWTGSNEQFF. The CDR3 DNA reads as TGCGCCAGCAGCGGATGGACAGGGTCGAATGAGCAGTTCTTC.

The chain joins TRBV10-2 to TRBJ2-1, with 9 bases that match TRBD2. The germline gives CDR1 WSHSY, CDR2 SAAADI. This CDR3 has 13 residues. J gave up 8 bases and V 10 bases, and 9 bases lay outside the gene matches. CDR3 in DNA: TGCGCCAATTTTAGCGGGAGCGGCGATGAGCAGTTCTTC. Its translation: CANFSGSGDEQFF.

V usage is TRBV7-9 and J usage is TRBJ1-2, with D uncertain. The germline gives CDR1 SEHNR, CDR2 FQNEAQ (reference sequence). CDR3 length: 14 residues. The ends were cut back, 2 bases at V and 5 bases at J, with 12 bases in the middle. CDR3 region: CASSLTTHPYGYTF. DNA for the CDR3: TGTGCCAGCAGCTTAACGACCCACCCTTATGGCTACACCTTC.

This clone was seen a single time. The chain combines TRBV20-1 with TRBJ2-1, with D maybe TRBD2 (6 bases). The CDR3 has 14 amino acids. V was pared by 3 bases and J by 7 bases, with 16 bases between. CDR1 is DFQATT, CDR2 SNEGSKA, per germline (reference sequence). The CDR3 protein is CSASAREMLNEQFF. CDR3 coding DNA: TGCAGTGCTAGTGCCCGGGAGATGTTGAATGAGCAGTTCTTC.

About this clone: This specimen includes other DNA sequences encoding the same CDR3. V gene TRBV12-3 or TRBV12-4 combines with J gene TRBJ1-5; no reliable D call. The CDR3 spans 12 residues. V was trimmed by 6 bases and J by 0 bases, leaving 3 bases between them. CDR3 sequence reads: CASRDSNQPQHF. The CDR3 coding sequence is TGTGCCAGCAGGGATAGCAATCAGCCCCAGCATTTT.

On this clone: A read error may produce the germline difference seen at one junction end. The genes are TRBV14 and TRBJ1-3; TRBD1 matches at 7 bases. The length of the CDR3 is 16 residues. Germline V gene sequence: CDR1 SGHDN, CDR2 FVKESK. The chain's CDR3 is CASRPTGILSRNTIYF. For the CDR3, the DNA is TGTGCCAGCAGACCGACAGGGATTCTCTCTAGAAACACCATATATTTT.

The J gene is TRBJ2-1, the V gene TRBV4-1; perhaps TRBD2 as D (6 bases). V was shortened by 4 bases and J by 8 bases, with 15 bases between the two germline ends. The CDR3 has 14 amino acids. Germline values: CDR1 MGHRA, CDR2 YSYEKL. In DNA form, the CDR3 reads TGCGCCAGCAGCCCGACGACTAGTAGGGATGAGCAGTTCTTC. Translated: CASSPTTSRDEQFF.

The V and J genes are TRBV28 and TRBJ2-7; 10 nucleotides align to TRBD2. The CDR3 has 15 residues. V trimming: 5 bases; J trimming: 0 bases; junction bases outside the gene matches: 4. In germline, CDR1 is MDHEN, CDR2 SYDVKM. The CDR3, as DNA: TGTGCCAGCAGTGTAACTAGCGGGGACTCCTACGAGCAGTACTTC. Its protein product is CASSVTSGDSYEQYF.

V and J are TRBV2 and TRBJ1-2; the match to TRBD1 covers 9 bases. Trimming took 6 bases from V and 2 from J; bases not matched to a gene: 7. Per the germline V gene, CDR1 is SNHLY and CDR2 is FYNNEI. The CDR3 extends over 15 amino acids. The CDR3 DNA reads as TGTGCCAGCAGGACCGGGACAGGGCCAAACTATGGCTACACCTTC. Protein sequence: CASRTGTGPNYGYTF.

The chain carries TRBV10-1 and TRBJ2-3; tentative D call: TRBD2 (6 bases). The CDR3 totals 13 residues. Per the germline V gene, CDR1 is WNHNN and CDR2 is SYGVQD (reference sequence). Trimming shortened V by 10 bases and J by 1 base, and 12 bases separated the two germline ends. CDR3 DNA: TGCGCCACCGGGGAGGTGGGCACAGATACGCAGTATTTT. Translating it yields CATGEVGTDTQYF.

This clone was observed a single time. The CDR3 here is CASSQDHTRNTEAFF. The CDR3 DNA reads TGCGCCAGCAGCCAAGATCATACAAGAAACACTGAAGCTTTCTTT. The J gene is TRBJ1-1, the V gene TRBV4-1; no clear D. Germline-derived CDR1 and CDR2 are MGHRA and YSYEKL. The CDR3 extends over 15 amino acids. V lost 0 bases and J lost 2, with 10 bases in between.

The rearrangement joins TRBV19 to TRBJ2-7; the D gene is possibly TRBD2 (6 bases). Germline V gene lookup returns CDR1 LNHDA and CDR2 SQIVND (reference sequence). CDR3 size: 14 residues. V was pared by 3 bases and J by 1 base, with 10 bases between. The CDR3 nucleotides are TGTGCCAGTAGTATCTCGGGAGCTTCCTACGAGCAGTACTTC. The encoded protein is CASSISGASYEQYF.

The J gene is TRBJ2-3, the V gene TRBV5-1; unclear D gene. The V gene lost 5 bases and the J gene lost 0 bases, with 13 bases spanning the gap. The CDR3 sequence is 15 residues long. Germline values: CDR1 SGHRS, CDR2 YFSETQ. CDR3 sequence reads: CASRLKTESTDTQYF. CDR3 sequence (DNA): TGCGCCAGCAGATTGAAGACTGAGAGCACAGATACGCAGTATTTT.

This chain joins TRBV15 and TRBJ1-6; 8 bases agree with TRBD1. Germline CDR1 reads LNHNV; CDR2 reads YYDKDF (reference sequence). The CDR3 totals 15 residues. Trimming at V came to 4 bases and at J to 8 bases, leaving 7 bases not matched to a gene. The CDR3 DNA reads as TGTGCCACCAGCATAGACAGGGGCAAGTATTCACCCCTCCACTTT. Residues: CATSIDRGKYSPLHF.

The chain recombines TRBV20-1 with TRBJ1-2; D not resolved. CDR1 DFQATT and CDR2 SNEGSKA come from the germline V gene (reference sequence). The CDR3 is 11 amino acids. V was cut by 2 bases and J by 7 bases, with 8 bases left in between. The DNA of the CDR3 is TGCAGTGCTAGAAAAGAGGGTGGCTACACCTTC. Translation gives CSARKEGGYTF.

This chain joins TRBV3-1 (or the pseudogene TRBV3-2) and TRBJ1-2; D is ambiguous. V lost 3 bases and J 4 bases, leaving 6 bases between the germline ends. Germline CDR1 reads LGHDT; CDR2 reads YNNKEL (reference sequence). The CDR3 runs 12 residues. CDR3 nucleotides: TGTGCCAGCAGCCAGGTGGGCTATGGCTACACCTTC. It is translated as CASSQVGYGYTF.

This chain connects TRBV27 to TRBJ1-1; TRBD1 is a possible D gene (6 bases). The germline CDR1 and CDR2 sequences are MNHEY and SMNVEV (reference sequence). The CDR3 spans 11 residues. With 5 bases removed from V and 7 bases from J, the gap between germline ends came to 8 bases. Here the CDR3 reads CASSQGIEAFF. CDR3 sequence (DNA): TGTGCCAGCAGTCAGGGGATTGAAGCTTTCTTT.